This TCR beta chain was captured in a study of breast tumors, draining lymph nodes, adjacent tissues. To note about this clonotype: Its antigen is not identified.

The lymph nodes were axillary draining lymph nodes from breast cancer patients. CDR3 size: 15 residues. After removal of 4 bases from V and 1 base from J, the junction contained 2 bases not matched to a gene. The germline V gene has CDR1 SGHDT and CDR2 YYEEEE. Study-level findings and limits: Tumors had less TCR diversity than lymph nodes, more than nontumor tissue. Tumor T cell lymph node origin was a supported hypothesis, not proven.

From the multiplex PCR reads, TCRdb called clonotypes with MiXCR, one entry per CDR3 protein. This table holds under 350,000 distinct CDR3 sequences, 30% to 35% found once. The chain links TRBV5-6 to TRBJ2-4, with TRBD2 matching 10 bases. The specimen sequenced was axillary lymph node tissue. The source is a female donor with breast cancer. Some clones in this sample may be carry-over from other donors' samples. CDR3 region: CASSLAGVAKNIQYF. As DNA, the CDR3 is TGTGCCAGCAGCCTAGCGGGAGTGGCCAAAAACATTCAGTACTTC.